This is a list of T cell receptor beta chains from one sample in a study of regulatory T cells in long-lasting Graves disease. TCRdb re-called the multiplex PCR reads with MiXCR, one entry per CDR3 protein. The sample includes 350,000 to 450,000 distinct CDR3 sequences, approximately 10% of them seen just once. This sample also belongs to another study, concerning T cells in Graves' hyperthyroidism and ophthalmopathy.

The sample here was peripheral blood mononuclear cells (PBMCs), taken at new diagnosis, from a patient treated with antithyroid drugs. These receptor sequences come from a woman under 30 with Graves disease. Both conserved end residues are part of each CDR3. A D gene is named only where the DNA matches it firmly. Size values are once, few and many counts, or a class for expanded clones, and some rows have none.

d_call j_call clone_size v_call cdr3_length cdr3_nt cdr3_aa
NA TRBJ1-2 many TRBV7-6 13 TGTGCCAGCAGCTTATGGGGGAGCTATGGCTACACCTTC CASSLWGSYGYTF
TRBD1 TRBJ1-1 many TRBV3-1 16 TGTGCCAGCAGCCAAGGGGCTCGAACAGGGGCAGCTGAAGCTTTCTTT CASSQGARTGAAEAFF
NA TRBJ2-2 many TRBV7-9 15 TGTGCCAGCAGACCTGATCTCTCCCCCACCGGGGAGCTGTTTTTT CASRPDLSPTGELFF
NA TRBJ2-1 many TRBV12-5 15 TGTGCTAGTGGTTTGAGTGGGGGCCCCTACAATGAGCAGTTCTTC CASGLSGGPYNEQFF
NA TRBJ2-3 NA TRBV7-6 15 TGTGCCAGCAGCTTAATCACTGGCCTCACAGATACGCAGTATTTT CASSLITGLTDTQYF
NA TRBJ1-3 NA TRBV7-8 14 TGTGCCAGCAGCCCGTGGGACGCTGGAAACACCATATATTTT CASSPWDAGNTIYF
NA TRBJ2-5 many TRBV10-3 13 TGTGCCATCAGTGAGAGGGGAGGAGAGACCCAGTACTTC CAISERGGETQYF
NA TRBJ1-1 many TRBV6-9 14 TGTGCCAGCAGTTACTTAGGGACGGACACTGAAGCTTTCTTT CASSYLGTDTEAFF
TRBD1 TRBJ1-5 many TRBV20-1 19 TGCAGTGCTAGAGAGGGGGCCGGGACAGGGGGGTTTTGGCCCCAGCCCCAGCATTTT CSAREGAGTGGFWPQPQHF
NA TRBJ1-4 many TRBV6-5 18 TGTGCCAGCAGTTACTCGCAGCAGTCCTTTCGGACTAATGAAAAACTGTTTTTT CASSYSQQSFRTNEKLFF
TRBD2 TRBJ2-1 many TRBV7-9 15 TGTGCCAGCAGCCCTAGCGGGGTCCCCTACAATGAGCAGTTCTTC CASSPSGVPYNEQFF